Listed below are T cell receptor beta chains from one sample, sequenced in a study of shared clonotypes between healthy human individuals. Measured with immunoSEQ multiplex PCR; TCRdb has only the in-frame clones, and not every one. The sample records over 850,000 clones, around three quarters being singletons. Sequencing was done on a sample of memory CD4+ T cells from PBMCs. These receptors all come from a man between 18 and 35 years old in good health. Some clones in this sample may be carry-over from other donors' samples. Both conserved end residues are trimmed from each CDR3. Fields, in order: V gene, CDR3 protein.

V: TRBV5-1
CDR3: ASSQRQEDEQY

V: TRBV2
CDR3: ASVGQSFNYGYT

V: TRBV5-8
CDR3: ASSLVSSGGTEAF

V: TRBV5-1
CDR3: ASSLMGGSSYEQY

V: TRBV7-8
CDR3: ASSLEGTQY

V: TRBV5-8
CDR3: ASSLVIGTAGNTEAF

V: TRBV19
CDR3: ASRTYGGYT

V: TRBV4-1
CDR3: ASSQGDRGTEQY

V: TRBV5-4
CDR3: ASTDPTSAKNIQY

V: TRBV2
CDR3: ASSDTGGEQY

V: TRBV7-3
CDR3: ASSVTRDRGQDTQY

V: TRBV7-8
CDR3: ASSLWGILNTEAF

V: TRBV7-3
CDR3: ASSLTRWSSNGEQF

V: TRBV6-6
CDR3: ASSYLPYEQY

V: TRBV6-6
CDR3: ASSYSTGGTEAF

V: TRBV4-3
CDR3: ASSLPGVSGRTDTQY

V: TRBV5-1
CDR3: ASSLAPQNEQF

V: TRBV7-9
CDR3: ASSLLGTTNEQY

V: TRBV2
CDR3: ASSEALSGVGNQPQH

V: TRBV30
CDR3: AWQRSLSYEQF

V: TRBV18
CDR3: ASSLQTQDGLQY

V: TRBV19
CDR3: ASSFRLADQETQY

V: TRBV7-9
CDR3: ASSLVPAPREQF

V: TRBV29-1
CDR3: SVRGGGAEAF

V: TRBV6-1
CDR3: ASSDPGLGTDTQY

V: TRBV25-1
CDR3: ASSELGGRGILTGELF

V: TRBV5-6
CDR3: ASSPLAGGSSDTQY

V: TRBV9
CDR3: ASSISDQETQY

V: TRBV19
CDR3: ASSRQGLGNQPQH

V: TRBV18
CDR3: ASSKGTGDGYT

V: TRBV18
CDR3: ASSPWTGTHPNTEAF

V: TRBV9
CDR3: ASSAGQGALGEQF

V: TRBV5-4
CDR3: ASSLEGARTGELF

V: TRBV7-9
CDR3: ASSFTSGSYNEQF

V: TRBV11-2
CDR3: ASSLASGSHEQY

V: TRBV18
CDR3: ASSPQLSSGEDEKLF

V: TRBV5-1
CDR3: ASSLEGLGGEQY

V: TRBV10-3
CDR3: AISERQLSVTGELF

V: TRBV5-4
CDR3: ASSLAEGGTQY

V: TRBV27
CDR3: ASRPRLGGTYEQY

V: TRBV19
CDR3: ASSIAGLSNQPQH

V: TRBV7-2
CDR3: ASSWGPPGGNQPQH

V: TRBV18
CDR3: ASSPGRNSNQPQH

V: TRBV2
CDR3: ASKLERDEQF

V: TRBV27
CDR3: ASGGPRKVDGQY

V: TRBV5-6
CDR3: ASSPGGGTGYT

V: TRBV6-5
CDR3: ASKAGQLYEQY

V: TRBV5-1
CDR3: ASSLGDDGNQPQH

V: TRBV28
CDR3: ASSFLSGSPGEQY

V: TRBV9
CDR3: ASSVGGLAGGLPDTQY

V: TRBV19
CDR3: ASSSGRDQPQH

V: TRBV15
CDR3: ATSRDGDPGNTIY

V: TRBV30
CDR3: AWNQGFSYEQY

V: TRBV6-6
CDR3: ASNTQGFSYEQY

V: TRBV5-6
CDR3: ASSLDDPEFSYEQY

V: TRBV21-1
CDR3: ATREHYEQY

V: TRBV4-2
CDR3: ASSQTTGGPQEELF

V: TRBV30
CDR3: AWNRASSYNSPLH